What follows is one TCR beta chain and its context. Its specificity is not known. The CDR3 extends over 15 amino acids. The germline V gene has CDR1 MDHEN and CDR2 SYDVKM. The ends were cut back, 1 base at V and 0 bases at J, with 10 bases in the middle. The sample belongs to a study of shared clonotypes between healthy human individuals. Overall study context: Every donor yielded three CD4 naive, three CD4 memory, two CD8 naive and one CD8 memory plate. Study results and limitations: Clonotype sharing across several donors was observed for around 5% of naive CD4 clonotypes.

The assay used deep level. For every subset, genomic DNA was evenly distributed across several immunoSEQ plates. Produced via immunoSEQ multiplex PCR; TCRdb's table is partial and in-frame only. Of approximately 400,000 clones listed, roughly 96% are singletons. The source is a man aged 25 to 45 in good health. Sequenced material: memory CD8+ T cells sorted from blood. The subset here: CD45RO+ cells pooled with CCR7-negative TemRA cells. The chain uses TRBV28 and TRBJ2-7; weak D call: TRBD2 (5 bases). The chain's CDR3 is CASSLYAGPSYEQYF. The DNA for the CDR3 is TGTGCCAGCAGTTTATACGCGGGCCCCTCCTACGAGCAGTACTTC.